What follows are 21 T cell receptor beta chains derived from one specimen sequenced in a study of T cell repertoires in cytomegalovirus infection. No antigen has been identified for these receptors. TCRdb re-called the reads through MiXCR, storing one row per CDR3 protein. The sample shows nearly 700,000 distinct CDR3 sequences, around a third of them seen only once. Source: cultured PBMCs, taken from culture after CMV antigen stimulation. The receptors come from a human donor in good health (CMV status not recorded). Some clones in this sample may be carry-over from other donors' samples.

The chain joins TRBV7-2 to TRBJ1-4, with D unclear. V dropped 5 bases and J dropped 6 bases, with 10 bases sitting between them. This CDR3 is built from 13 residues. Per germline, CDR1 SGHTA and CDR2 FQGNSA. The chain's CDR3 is CASSVNSYEKLFF. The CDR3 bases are TGTGCCAGCAGCGTGAATAGTTATGAAAAACTGTTTTTT.

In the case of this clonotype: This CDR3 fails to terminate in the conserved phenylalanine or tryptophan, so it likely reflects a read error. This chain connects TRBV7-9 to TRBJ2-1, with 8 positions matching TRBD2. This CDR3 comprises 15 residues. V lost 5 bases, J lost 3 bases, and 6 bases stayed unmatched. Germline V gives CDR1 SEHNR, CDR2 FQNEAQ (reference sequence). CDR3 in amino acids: CASSALAGLYNEQFL. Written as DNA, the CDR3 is TGTGCCAGCAGCGCCTTAGCGGGGCTCTACAATGAGCAGTTCCTC.

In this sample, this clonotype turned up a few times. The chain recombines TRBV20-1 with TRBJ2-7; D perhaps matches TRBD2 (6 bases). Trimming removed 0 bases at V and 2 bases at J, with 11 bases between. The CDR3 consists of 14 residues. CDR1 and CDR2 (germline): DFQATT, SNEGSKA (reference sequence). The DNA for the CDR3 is TGCAGTGCTAGAGATGTAGCGGAGACCTACGAGCAGTACTTC. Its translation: CSARDVAETYEQYF.

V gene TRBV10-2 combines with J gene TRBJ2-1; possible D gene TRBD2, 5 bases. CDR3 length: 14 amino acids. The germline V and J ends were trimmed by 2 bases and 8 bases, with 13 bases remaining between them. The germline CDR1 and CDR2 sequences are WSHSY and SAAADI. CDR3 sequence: CASSETVGAHEQFF. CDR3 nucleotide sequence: TGCGCCAGCAGTGAGACTGTGGGAGCCCATGAGCAGTTCTTC.

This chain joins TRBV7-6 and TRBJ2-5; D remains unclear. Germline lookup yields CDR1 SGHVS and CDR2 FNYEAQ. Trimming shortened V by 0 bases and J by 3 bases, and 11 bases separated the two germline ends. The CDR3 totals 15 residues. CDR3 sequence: CASSLARRAEETQYF. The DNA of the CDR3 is TGTGCCAGCAGCTTAGCCCGACGGGCCGAAGAGACCCAGTACTTC.

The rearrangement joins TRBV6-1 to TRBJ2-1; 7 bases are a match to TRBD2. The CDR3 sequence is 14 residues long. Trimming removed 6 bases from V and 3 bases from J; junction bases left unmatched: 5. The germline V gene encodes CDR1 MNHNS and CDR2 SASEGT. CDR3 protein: CASSPRGDYNEQFF. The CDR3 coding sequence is TGTGCCAGCAGCCCACGGGGGGACTACAATGAGCAGTTCTTC.

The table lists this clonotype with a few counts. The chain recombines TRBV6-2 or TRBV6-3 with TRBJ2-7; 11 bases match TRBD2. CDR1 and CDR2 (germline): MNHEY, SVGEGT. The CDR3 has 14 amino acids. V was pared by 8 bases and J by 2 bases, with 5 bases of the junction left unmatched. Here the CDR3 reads CASRSGRGPYEQYF. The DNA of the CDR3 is TGTGCCAGCCGTAGCGGGAGGGGGCCCTACGAGCAGTACTTC.

CDR3 nucleotide sequence: TGCGCCAGCAGCTTGGCCTTACTAGCGGGAATCAATGAGCAGTTCTTC. It codes for CASSLALLAGINEQFF. The chain employs TRBV5-1 and TRBJ2-1; TRBD2 agrees at 10 bases. The CDR3 length is 16 residues. With 0 bases clipped from V and 6 bases from J, the junction kept 6 bases outside the gene matches. Germline loops: CDR1 SGHRS, CDR2 YFSETQ. Full variable domain (remainder filled in from reference TRBV5-1 and TRBJ2-1): KAGVTQTPRYLIKTRGQQVTLSCSPISGHRSVSWYQQTPGQGLQFLFEYFSETQRNKGNFPGRFSGRQFSNSRSEMNVSTLELGDSALYLCASSLALLAGINEQFFGPGTRLTVL.

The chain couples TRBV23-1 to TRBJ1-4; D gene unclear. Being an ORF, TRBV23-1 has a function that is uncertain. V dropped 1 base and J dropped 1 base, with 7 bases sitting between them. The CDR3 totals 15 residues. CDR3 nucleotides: TGCGCCAGCAGTCAATACAAGGGAACTAATGAAAAACTGTTTTTT. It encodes CASSQYKGTNEKLFF.

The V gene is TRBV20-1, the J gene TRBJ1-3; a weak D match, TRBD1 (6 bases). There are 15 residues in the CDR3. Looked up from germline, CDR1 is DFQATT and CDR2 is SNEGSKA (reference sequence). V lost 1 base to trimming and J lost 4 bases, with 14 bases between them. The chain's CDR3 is CSARVPDSTGNTIYF. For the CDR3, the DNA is TGCAGTGCTAGAGTCCCGGACAGTACGGGAAACACCATATATTTT.

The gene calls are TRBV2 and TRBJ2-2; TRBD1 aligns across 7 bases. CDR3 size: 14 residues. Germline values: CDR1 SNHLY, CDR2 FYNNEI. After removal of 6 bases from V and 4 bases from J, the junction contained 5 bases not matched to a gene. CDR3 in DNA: TGTGCCAGCAGGGAACAGGGGTTCACCGGGGAGCTGTTTTTT. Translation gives CASREQGFTGELFF.

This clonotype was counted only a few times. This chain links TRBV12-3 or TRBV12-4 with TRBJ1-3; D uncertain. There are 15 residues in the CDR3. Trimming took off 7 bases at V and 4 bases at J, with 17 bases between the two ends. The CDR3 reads CASTTEGWGGNTIYF. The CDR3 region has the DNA TGTGCCAGCACCACTGAGGGTTGGGGAGGAAACACCATATATTTT.

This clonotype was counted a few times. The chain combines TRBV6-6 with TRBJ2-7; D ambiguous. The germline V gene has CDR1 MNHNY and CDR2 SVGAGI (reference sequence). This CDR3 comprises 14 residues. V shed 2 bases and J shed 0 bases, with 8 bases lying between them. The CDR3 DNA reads TGTGCCAGCAGTTACGTCTCGACCTCCTACGAGCAGTACTTC. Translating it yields CASSYVSTSYEQYF.

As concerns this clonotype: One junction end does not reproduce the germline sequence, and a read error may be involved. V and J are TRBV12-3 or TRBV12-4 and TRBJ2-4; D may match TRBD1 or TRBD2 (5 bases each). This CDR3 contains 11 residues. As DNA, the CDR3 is TGTGCCAGCAGCCTTGTCGGGGCTGCCCACTTC. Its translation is CASSLVGAAHF.

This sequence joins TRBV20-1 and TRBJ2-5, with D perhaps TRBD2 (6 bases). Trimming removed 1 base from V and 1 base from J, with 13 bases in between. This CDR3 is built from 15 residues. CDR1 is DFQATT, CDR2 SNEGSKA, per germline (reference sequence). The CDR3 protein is CSARAKGGVQETQYF. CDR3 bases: TGCAGTGCTAGAGCCAAAGGAGGGGTCCAAGAGACCCAGTACTTC.

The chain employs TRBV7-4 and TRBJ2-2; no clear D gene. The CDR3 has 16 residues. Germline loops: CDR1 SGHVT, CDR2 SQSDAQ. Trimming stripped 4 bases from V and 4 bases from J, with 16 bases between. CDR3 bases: TGTGCCAGCAGCTCCAATGGGCCGGTGGCCACCGGGGAGCTGTTTTTT. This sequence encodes CASSSNGPVATGELFF.

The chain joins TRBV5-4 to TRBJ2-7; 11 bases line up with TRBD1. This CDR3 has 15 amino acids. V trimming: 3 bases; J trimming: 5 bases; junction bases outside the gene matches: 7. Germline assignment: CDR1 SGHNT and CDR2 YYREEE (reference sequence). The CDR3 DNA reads TGTGCCAGCAGCTCGGGACAGGGGGGAGCGGACGAGCAGTACTTC. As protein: CASSSGQGGADEQYF.

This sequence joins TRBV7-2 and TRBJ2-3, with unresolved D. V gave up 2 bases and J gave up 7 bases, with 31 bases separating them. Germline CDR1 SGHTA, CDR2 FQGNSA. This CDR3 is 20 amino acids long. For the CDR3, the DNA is TGTGCCAGCAGCTTAAGGAGTAGTGCCAGCACACACACCCGCCGGCATACGCAGTATTTT. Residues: CASSLRSSASTHTRRHTQYF.

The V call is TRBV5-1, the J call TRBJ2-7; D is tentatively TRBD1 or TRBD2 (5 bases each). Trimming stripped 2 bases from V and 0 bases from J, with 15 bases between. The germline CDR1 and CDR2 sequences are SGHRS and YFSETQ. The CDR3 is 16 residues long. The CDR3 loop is CASSFGAVGSSYEQYF. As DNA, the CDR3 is TGCGCCAGCAGCTTTGGGGCTGTGGGGAGCTCCTACGAGCAGTACTTC.

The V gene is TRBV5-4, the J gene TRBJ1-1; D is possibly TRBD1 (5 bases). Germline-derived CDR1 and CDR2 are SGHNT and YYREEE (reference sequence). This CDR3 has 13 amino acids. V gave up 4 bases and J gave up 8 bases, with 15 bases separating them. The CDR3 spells CASSPGPPAEAFF. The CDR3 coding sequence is TGTGCCAGCAGCCCGGGGCCGCCAGCCGAAGCTTTCTTT.

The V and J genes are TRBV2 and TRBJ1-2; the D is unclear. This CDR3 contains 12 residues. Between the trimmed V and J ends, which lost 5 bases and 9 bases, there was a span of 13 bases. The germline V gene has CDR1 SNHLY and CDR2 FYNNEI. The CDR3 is CASSPREGSYTF. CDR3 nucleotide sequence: TGTGCCAGCAGTCCCCGCGAGGGTAGCTACACCTTC.